A selection of T cell receptor beta chains follows, all from one sample in a study of breast tumors, draining lymph nodes, adjacent tissues. Each CDR3 protein gets one entry after TCRdb re-called the multiplex PCR reads with MiXCR. This sample has nearly 110,000 distinct CDR3 sequences, with 30% found just once. The sample consisted of axillary lymph node tissue. The receptors were gathered from a female donor with breast cancer. Some clones in this sample may be carry-over from other donors' samples. CDR3s include the opening cysteine and the closing phenylalanine or tryptophan. The D gene is left open where the match is weak. Expanded clones are given a class, and other clones once, few, many or no size at all.

j_call: TRBJ2-5; v_call: TRBV5-6; d_call: TRBD2; clone_size: .; cdr3_aa: CASTAGLPQDTQYF; cdr3_nt: TGTGCCAGCACCGCGGGACTACCCCAAGATACGCAGTACTTC
j_call: TRBJ1-6; v_call: TRBV2; d_call: TRBD1; clone_size: .; cdr3_aa: CASSGTGSSPLHF; cdr3_nt: TGTGCCAGCAGTGGGACAGGGAGTTCACCCCTCCACTTT
j_call: TRBJ2-7; v_call: TRBV20-1; d_call: .; clone_size: many; cdr3_aa: CSAPQGSNEQYF; cdr3_nt: TGCAGTGCTCCCCAGGGGAGTAACGAGCAGTACTTC
j_call: TRBJ2-1; v_call: TRBV6-2/TRBV6-3; d_call: TRBD2; clone_size: many; cdr3_aa: CASKGLGEGLGNEQFF; cdr3_nt: TGTGCCAGCAAAGGTTTGGGGGAGGGCCTTGGTAATGAGCAGTTCTTC
j_call: TRBJ2-3; v_call: TRBV19; d_call: TRBD2; clone_size: many; cdr3_aa: CASSIGTSGRITDTQYF; cdr3_nt: TGTGCCAGTAGTATAGGGACTAGCGGGAGGATCACAGATACGCAGTATTTT
j_call: TRBJ2-3; v_call: TRBV5-1; d_call: .; clone_size: .; cdr3_aa: CASSSTDAQYF; cdr3_nt: TGCGCCAGCAGCTCGACGGATGCGCAGTATTTT
j_call: TRBJ2-3; v_call: TRBV20-1; d_call: TRBD2; clone_size: many; cdr3_aa: CSARRGGPDTQYF; cdr3_nt: TGCAGTGCTCGGCGGGGGGGACCAGATACGCAGTATTTT
j_call: TRBJ2-1; v_call: TRBV9; d_call: TRBD1; clone_size: many; cdr3_aa: CASSPQGKLHNEQFF; cdr3_nt: TGTGCCAGCAGCCCACAGGGGAAACTACACAATGAGCAGTTCTTC
j_call: TRBJ1-5; v_call: TRBV7-2; d_call: .; clone_size: many; cdr3_aa: CASSTLGKINQPQHF; cdr3_nt: TGTGCCAGCAGCACCCTGGGTAAAATCAATCAGCCCCAGCATTTT
j_call: TRBJ2-7; v_call: TRBV10-1; d_call: TRBD2; clone_size: many; cdr3_aa: CATSSGLAPYEQYF; cdr3_nt: TGCGCCACCAGCTCGGGACTAGCACCCTACGAGCAGTACTTC
j_call: TRBJ2-5; v_call: TRBV10-3; d_call: TRBD2; clone_size: many; cdr3_aa: CAISDIGTSRQTQYF; cdr3_nt: TGTGCCATCAGTGACATCGGGACTAGCCGCCAGACCCAGTACTTC
j_call: TRBJ2-7; v_call: TRBV20-1; d_call: TRBD1; clone_size: many; cdr3_aa: CSAQQGYEQYF; cdr3_nt: TGCAGTGCTCAACAGGGGTACGAGCAGTACTTC
j_call: TRBJ2-1; v_call: TRBV25-1; d_call: TRBD2; clone_size: many; cdr3_aa: CASSLTSGTYNEQFF; cdr3_nt: TGTGCCAGCAGTTTGACTAGCGGGACATACAATGAGCAGTTCTTC
j_call: TRBJ1-2; v_call: TRBV9; d_call: .; clone_size: .; cdr3_aa: CASSPSAGTGGYPF; cdr3_nt: TGTGCCAGCAGCCCCAGCGCGGGGACGGGCGGCTACCCCTTC
j_call: TRBJ2-5; v_call: TRBV24-1; d_call: TRBD2; clone_size: .; cdr3_aa: CATRERGVETQYF; cdr3_nt: TGTGCCACCAGGGAGCGGGGCGTAGAGACCCAGTACTTC
j_call: TRBJ2-2; v_call: TRBV7-3; d_call: TRBD1; clone_size: many; cdr3_aa: CASRNRQGAGELFF; cdr3_nt: TGTGCCAGCAGGAACCGACAGGGAGCCGGGGAGCTGTTTTTT
j_call: TRBJ1-6; v_call: TRBV27; d_call: .; clone_size: many; cdr3_aa: CASSYRVESSPLHF; cdr3_nt: TGTGCCAGCTCCTACAGGGTCGAGAGTTCACCCCTCCACTTT
j_call: TRBJ2-3; v_call: TRBV28; d_call: TRBD2; clone_size: many; cdr3_aa: CASSLGLASTDTQYF; cdr3_nt: TGTGCCAGCAGTCTTGGACTAGCGAGCACAGATACGCAGTATTTT
j_call: TRBJ1-1; v_call: TRBV7-9; d_call: TRBD1; clone_size: .; cdr3_aa: CASRIQGGTEASF; cdr3_nt: TGTGCCAGCAGGATACAGGGGGGTACTGAAGCTTCCTTT
j_call: TRBJ2-3; v_call: TRBV5-1; d_call: .; clone_size: .; cdr3_aa: CASGSGLFTDTQYF; cdr3_nt: TGCGCCAGCGGCTCCGGACTCTTCACAGATACGCAGTACTTT
j_call: TRBJ1-5; v_call: TRBV15; d_call: .; clone_size: many; cdr3_aa: CATSSLLRDSNQPQHF; cdr3_nt: TGTGCCACCAGCAGCCTTCTCAGGGATAGCAATCAGCCCCAGCATTTT
j_call: TRBJ2-7; v_call: TRBV20-1; d_call: .; clone_size: many; cdr3_aa: CSASPGARQYEQYF; cdr3_nt: TGCAGTGCTAGCCCGGGAGCGCGCCAATACGAGCAGTACTTC
j_call: TRBJ1-2; v_call: TRBV12-3/TRBV12-4; d_call: .; clone_size: .; cdr3_aa: CASSYRGSAGYTF; cdr3_nt: TGTGCCAGCAGCTATCGGGGGTCTGCAGGCTACACCTTC
j_call: TRBJ1-5; v_call: TRBV6-1; d_call: .; clone_size: many; cdr3_aa: CASSESWSNQPQHF; cdr3_nt: TGTGCCAGCAGTGAAAGCTGGAGCAATCAGCCCCAGCATTTT
j_call: TRBJ1-1; v_call: TRBV5-6; d_call: .; clone_size: few; cdr3_aa: CASSLGRVVTEAFF; cdr3_nt: TGTGCCAGCAGCCTCGGGCGTGTAGTCACTGAAGCTTTCTTT
j_call: TRBJ1-4; v_call: TRBV12-5; d_call: .; clone_size: .; cdr3_aa: CASGGRDRFPATNENLFF; cdr3_nt: TGTGCTAGTGGTGGCCGGGACCGCTTCCCCGCAACTAATGAAAACCTGTTTTTT
j_call: TRBJ1-2; v_call: TRBV4-1; d_call: .; clone_size: many; cdr3_aa: CASSTGGIYGYTF; cdr3_nt: TGCGCCAGCAGCACCGGAGGGATCTATGGCTACACCTTC
j_call: TRBJ1-2; v_call: TRBV13; d_call: .; clone_size: many; cdr3_aa: CASSLGWRAGNYGYTF; cdr3_nt: TGTGCCAGCAGCTTAGGTTGGAGGGCAGGAAACTATGGCTACACCTTC
j_call: TRBJ2-6; v_call: TRBV19; d_call: TRBD1; clone_size: few; cdr3_aa: CASSWDDRGRLSGANALTF; cdr3_nt: TGTGCCAGTAGTTGGGACGACAGGGGCCGGTTATCTGGGGCCAACGCCCTGACTTTC
j_call: TRBJ2-5; v_call: TRBV6-5; d_call: TRBD2; clone_size: .; cdr3_aa: CASSPSDSGINMAKFF; cdr3_nt: TGTGCCAGCAGCCCCAGTGATAGCGGGATTAACATGGCGAAGTTCTTC
j_call: TRBJ2-1; v_call: TRBV9; d_call: .; clone_size: many; cdr3_aa: CASTSGAGSYNEQFF; cdr3_nt: TGTGCCAGCACTTCGGGAGCGGGCTCCTACAATGAGCAGTTCTTC
j_call: TRBJ2-1; v_call: TRBV5-1; d_call: TRBD2; clone_size: many; cdr3_aa: CASSTTGTSGRNSYNEQFF; cdr3_nt: TGCGCCAGCAGCACAACCGGGACTAGCGGGAGGAACTCCTACAATGAGCAGTTCTTC
j_call: TRBJ1-1; v_call: TRBV7-9; d_call: TRBD1; clone_size: .; cdr3_aa: CASGSPQGRGTEALF; cdr3_nt: TGTGCCAGCGGCTCTCCACAGGGGAGGGGGACTGAAGCTCTCTTT
j_call: TRBJ2-5; v_call: TRBV11-2; d_call: TRBD2; clone_size: many; cdr3_aa: CASSLAGTSEGETQYF; cdr3_nt: TGTGCCAGCAGCTTAGCTGGGACTAGCGAAGGCGAGACCCAGTACTTC
j_call: TRBJ2-2; v_call: TRBV5-1; d_call: TRBD2; clone_size: many; cdr3_aa: CASSSRTSGRPYTGELFF; cdr3_nt: TGCGCCAGCAGCTCCCGGACTAGCGGGAGGCCATACACCGGGGAGCTGTTTTTT
j_call: TRBJ1-4; v_call: TRBV20-1; d_call: .; clone_size: once; cdr3_aa: CSASGRTNETLFF; cdr3_nt: TGCAGTGCTAGTGGACGGACTAATGAAACACTGTTTTTT
j_call: TRBJ1-5; v_call: TRBV12-3/TRBV12-4; d_call: .; clone_size: many; cdr3_aa: CASSSKGPNQPQHF; cdr3_nt: TGTGCCAGCAGTTCCAAGGGTCCCAATCAGCCCCAGCATTTT
j_call: TRBJ2-7; v_call: TRBV20-1; d_call: TRBD2; clone_size: many; cdr3_aa: CSASLPMGGVGLGLRSEQYF; cdr3_nt: TGCAGTGCTAGTTTACCTATGGGCGGTGTGGGACTAGGACTTCGAAGCGAGCAGTACTTC
j_call: TRBJ1-1; v_call: TRBV9; d_call: .; clone_size: few; cdr3_aa: CASSAVTGLNTEAFF; cdr3_nt: TGTGCCAGCAGCGCCGTAACAGGGCTGAACACTGAAGCTTTCTTT
j_call: TRBJ1-1; v_call: TRBV12-3/TRBV12-4; d_call: .; clone_size: many; cdr3_aa: CASRGQQMNTEAFF; cdr3_nt: TGTGCCAGCAGGGGCCAACAAATGAACACTGAAGCTTTCTTT
j_call: TRBJ1-1; v_call: TRBV5-1; d_call: .; clone_size: few; cdr3_aa: CASSLGGLSSNTEAFF; cdr3_nt: TGCGCCAGCAGCTTAGGGGGGCTCAGCTCGAACACTGAAGCTTTCTTT